The rows below give T cell receptor beta chains drawn from one sample of a study of blood T cells in healthy people across ages. TCRdb reprocessed the 5' RACE reads with MiXCR, giving one entry per CDR3 protein. The table shows around 850,000 distinct CDR3 sequences, with about 37% occurring only once. The sequenced sample consisted of blood. Every receptor here comes from a man younger than 35 in good health. CDR3s include the opening cysteine and the closing phenylalanine or tryptophan.

>TRBV20-1
CSADPWDRGFRVF
>TRBV20-1
CSAHIPAGENSPLHF
>TRBV4-2
CASSANPKAGRRGDTQYF
>TRBV12-3/TRBV12-4
CASSPNLGHTEQFF
>TRBV29-1
CSVTGQGRRAAQYF
>TRBV7-9
CASSFQGATSNYGYTF
>TRBV3-1
CASSQVPGSYNSPLHF
>TRBV28
CASSPAGTRASTDTQYF
>TRBV7-9
CASSLSYNGQFF
>TRBV27
CASSPGQSEKLFF
>TRBV7-8
CASSLREEDEQYF
>TRBV5-4
CASSLGGSGTQYF
>TRBV18
CASSPDGGLGKETQYF
>TRBV5-1
CASSPTPRENIQYF
>TRBV12-3/TRBV12-4
CASSVEGPTRGYTF
>TRBV7-9
CASSLNGYEQFF
>TRBV3-1
CASSGHRTLNGYTF
>TRBV19
CASSTPFRYGYTF
>TRBV9
CASSVEGTPVEAFF
>TRBV12-3/TRBV12-4
CASSLFGTGALQETQYF
>TRBV7-2
CASSPQGSGRDYEQYF
>TRBV3-1
CASSLREMNSPPHF
>TRBV7-2
CASSLGVSFETQYF
>TRBV14
CASAQGPTAYEQYF
>TRBV4-3
CASSPRTGRSYNEQYF
>TRBV20-1
CSARDPARGEKLFF
>TRBV20-1
CSASSRSGAHEQYF
>TRBV12-3/TRBV12-4
CASKGQEGYTF
>TRBV20-1
CSARVGLGALQETQYF
>TRBV5-1
CASNGGDYNEQFF
>TRBV5-1
CAMRPGLPYQPQHF
>TRBV27
CASHSGSGWYNEQFF
>TRBV7-2
CASSLTGTGDEGYTF
>TRBV5-1
CASSLGPPGSGYTF
>TRBV29-1
CSVRTSGYNEQFF
>TRBV6-2/TRBV6-3
CASTTGAPNEQYF
>TRBV29-1
CSGGGGLYDEQFF
>TRBV4-2
CASSPPRTGDTEAFF
>TRBV2
CASNLLAGDGHTF
>TRBV29-1
CSVGTPERNTGELFF
>TRBV20-1
CSNRGVEPEAFF
>TRBV9
CASSVAGTEQFF
>TRBV7-9
CAGDGNYGYTF
>TRBV29-1
CSVDIGASGTEAFF
>TRBV14
CASSQESLENYNSPLHF
>TRBV2
CASSQSHTGIAGNTIYF
>TRBV2
CASSEVSVSGELFF
>TRBV4-1
CASSQTGSQPQHF
>TRBV29-1
CSVPLRGGQETQYF
>TRBV20-1
CSAEQGPRSYTF
>TRBV12-3/TRBV12-4
CASSFHGTEAFF
>TRBV18
CASSPVAIGGYEQYF
>TRBV6-2/TRBV6-3
CASSYGGAAEAFF